This entry concerns a single T cell receptor (beta chain). Its antigen is unidentified. Subsets obtained from CD4+ cells comprised CD45RA+ naive and CD45RA-negative memory cells. The sample originates from a study of shared clonotypes between healthy human individuals. Study-wide findings and caveats: Specimens sampled were limited to blood, with tissue repertoires likely differing.

This table comes from immunoSEQ multiplex PCR, and its TCRdb copy is limited to in-frame clones, with some not included. The repertoire includes about 680,000 clones, 73% of them detected once, and under 2% sits in the top ten. V was trimmed by 6 bases and J by 4 bases, leaving 12 bases between them. There are 13 residues in the CDR3. The germline V gene encodes CDR1 MDHEN and CDR2 SYDVKM. Sequencing was performed on memory CD4+ T cells sorted from blood. Subset specified: CD45RA-negative fraction. The source of this sequence is a woman aged 25 to 39 in good health. The chain carries TRBV28 and TRBJ1-1; TRBD1 is a possible D gene (5 bases). CDR3 protein: CASRLQVGTEAFF. The CDR3 region has the DNA TGTGCCAGCAGGTTACAGGTTGGCACTGAAGCTTTCTTT.